This section outlines one TCR beta chain sequence together with its context. Its specificity is unknown. This entry comes from a study of post-analysis software for immune sequencing data. Whole-study context: Relapsing-remitting, secondary progressive and progressive-relapsing forms of multiple sclerosis all featured among disease courses. Study conclusions and caveats: Five or six TRBV segments (TRBV5-6, TRBV5-1 and TRBV20-1 among them) occurred more frequently in patients than in controls.

This CDR3 spans 14 amino acids. Looked up from germline, CDR1 is SGHTA and CDR2 is FQGNSA. The V gene lost 3 bases and the J gene lost 6 bases, with 14 bases spanning the gap. Unique molecular identifiers featured in each of the TCR beta cDNA libraries. TCRdb independently ran MiXCR on the PCR reads; one entry per CDR3 protein. The sample consists of 600,000 to 750,000 distinct CDR3 sequences, 55% to 60% of them appearing once. The sequence came from a girl aged 2-15 years with multiple sclerosis. The chain employs TRBV7-2 and TRBJ1-2; unclear D gene. Sequenced material: blood. CDR3 sequence: CASSFLSTEDGYTF. CDR3 coding DNA: TGTGCCAGCAGCTTTTTGTCAACAGAAGATGGCTACACCTTC.